Listed below are T cell receptor beta chains from one sample, sequenced in a study of blood T cell repertoires in COVID-19. Generated by immunoSEQ multiplex PCR, the TCRdb table keeps only in-frame clones and is missing some. The data contain approximately 37,000 clones, roughly 88% of them seen just once; the ten biggest clones take up 9%. The sample was peripheral blood. The receptors were gathered from a woman aged 70-85 years with acute or convalescent COVID-19. Both conserved end residues are part of each CDR3. A D gene is named only where the DNA matches it firmly.

j_gene,v_gene,d_gene,CDR3aa
TRBJ1-1,TRBV9,TRBD1,CASSSGQMNTEAFF
TRBJ2-1,TRBV7-2,TRBD2,CASSPGGLAGLKQFF
TRBJ1-6,TRBV6-1,.,CASSEALGGAYNSPLHF
TRBJ2-1,TRBV5-4,TRBD1,CASTEGQGENNEQFF
TRBJ2-5,TRBV11-3,TRBD1,CASSLRRGGASLGETQYF
TRBJ2-1,TRBV6-5,.,CASSYPRRGRSDEQFF
TRBJ2-5,TRBV5-6,.,CASSFTRFLETQYF
TRBJ2-3,TRBV5-8,TRBD2,CASSLGPSGRGGTQYF
TRBJ2-5,TRBV5-1,.,CASSLARGVSETQYF
TRBJ1-1,TRBV23-1,TRBD1,CASSQHGTGWGETEAFF
TRBJ2-1,TRBV7-9,TRBD2,CASSSTPGLARDEQFF
TRBJ1-4,TRBV30,TRBD1,CAWSTGGICSF
TRBJ2-5,TRBV19,TRBD1,CASISGTGFPETQYF
TRBJ1-1,TRBV2,.,CASQTGGTEAFF
TRBJ2-5,TRBV7-2,.,CASSLGGTETQYF
TRBJ1-5,TRBV10-2,TRBD1,CASGTGGQPQHF
TRBJ2-1,TRBV6-2/TRBV6-3,TRBD1,CASSYLAGGYNEQFF
TRBJ2-1,TRBV11-2,.,CASSLGTDRLTEQFF
TRBJ1-2,TRBV27,TRBD1,CASSLFGTEHIYGYTF
TRBJ2-3,TRBV27,.,CASKTREGSTDTQYF
TRBJ2-3,TRBV4-3,.,CASSLTPGGLLATDTQYF
TRBJ2-5,TRBV29-1,TRBD2,CSVGWDLTSGRIQETQYF
TRBJ1-4,TRBV30,TRBD1,CACTTGTNEKLFF
TRBJ2-1,TRBV29-1,TRBD2,CSVEEGAGGPNEQFF
TRBJ2-3,TRBV5-3,.,CARSLWDSPDTQYF
TRBJ2-5,TRBV30,TRBD1,CAWRLTGLEETQYF
TRBJ2-6,TRBV7-9,.,CASSQGLDSGANVLTF
TRBJ1-5,TRBV27,.,CASSLLAGNQPQHF
TRBJ1-6,TRBV20-1,.,CSASPGVGSPLHF
TRBJ1-1,TRBV3-1/TRBV3-2,.,CASSQSGTLGGTEAFF
TRBJ2-3,TRBV27,.,CASSLQIEAGTQYF
TRBJ1-1,TRBV5-1,.,CASSFLVGGTEAFF
TRBJ1-1,TRBV10-3,.,CAISINLDTEAFF
TRBJ2-1,TRBV24-1,TRBD2,CATSDRLAGQLHEQFF
TRBJ2-3,TRBV5-4,.,CASSLVGGLSADTQYF
TRBJ1-5,TRBV6-5,.,CASRFQGNQPQHF
TRBJ2-2,TRBV5-1,.,CASSLGGESGELFF
TRBJ1-1,TRBV11-2,.,CASSFYMNTEAFF
TRBJ2-4,TRBV11-3,TRBD2,CASSLETSGNVAKNIQYF
TRBJ1-1,TRBV10-3,TRBD1,CAISVNRGVNTEAFF
TRBJ1-1,TRBV7-2,TRBD1,CASSSPGQGETEAFF
TRBJ2-5,TRBV7-2,.,CASSLAQRRQETQYF
TRBJ2-5,TRBV9,TRBD1,CASSVGDRGLETQYF
TRBJ2-5,TRBV7-2,.,CASSAGHSETQYF
TRBJ1-2,TRBV12-3/TRBV12-4,.,CASSLTGYGYTF
TRBJ2-5,TRBV19,.,CASSFRGTQGETQYF
TRBJ1-1,TRBV5-1,TRBD1,CASSSGTGGTEAFF
TRBJ2-3,TRBV28,TRBD2,CASSPLADTQYF
TRBJ2-5,TRBV9,TRBD1,CASSVGGTGTQETQYF
TRBJ2-1,TRBV12-5,.,CASRKAANEQFF